These 27 T cell receptor beta chains originate from one sample sequenced in a study of identical twins. TCRdb analysed the 5' RACE reads with MiXCR anew, one entry per CDR3 protein. Here the sample spans under 350,000 distinct CDR3 sequences, roughly 9.7% being singletons. The same sample was also used in a study of yellow fever vaccine responses in identical twins.

Sequencing was carried out using CD8+ T cells sorted from blood. The receptor set was obtained from a woman aged 18-29 years in good health.

This clonotype was picked up many times. The chain is built from TRBV29-1 and TRBJ2-7; D may be TRBD1 or TRBD2 (5 bases each). CDR1 is SQVTM and CDR2 is ANQGSEA in the germline V gene. The CDR3 covers 14 residues. V was shortened by 3 bases and J by 3 bases, with 15 bases between the two germline ends. CDR3 protein: CSVEIQDSSYEQYF. The CDR3 nucleotides read TGCAGCGTTGAGATACAGGACTCAAGCTACGAGCAGTACTTC.

This clonotype was counted many times. The chain has TRBV25-1 and TRBJ2-7, with D perhaps matching TRBD2 (5 bases). The CDR3 runs 16 residues. Germline V gene sequence: CDR1 MGHDK, CDR2 SYGVNS. Trimming pared 10 bases from V and 4 bases from J, leaving 26 bases between. The CDR3 sequence: CATTTSGVSGLYEQYF. CDR3 sequence (DNA): TGTGCCACCACGACCTCCGGGGTGAGCGGCCTATACGAGCAGTACTTC.

This clonotype was recorded many times. The chain links TRBV6-2 or TRBV6-3 to TRBJ2-2, with D perhaps TRBD1 (6 bases). CDR1 MNHEY and CDR2 SVGEGT come from the germline V gene. V lost 7 bases to trimming and J lost 4 bases, with 13 bases between them. The CDR3 loop spans 14 amino acids. CDR3 protein: CASNSGQPTGELFF. The CDR3 DNA follows: TGTGCCAGCAACTCTGGACAGCCCACCGGGGAGCTGTTTTTT.

This chain links TRBV4-2 with TRBJ2-3; 14 positions match TRBD2. V lost 7 bases and J lost 1; bases outside the gene matches: 10. The CDR3 is 18 amino acids. In germline, CDR1 is LGHNA, CDR2 YNFKEQ. This CDR3 reads CASTLGLAGGPGTDTQYF. The CDR3 nucleotides read TGTGCCAGCACCCTCGGACTAGCGGGAGGCCCGGGCACAGATACGCAGTATTTT.

There are many counts of this clonotype. V gene TRBV7-3 combines with J gene TRBJ2-1, with D maybe TRBD2 (6 bases). Trimming left V 7 bases short and J 9 bases short, with 19 bases between. The CDR3 contains 14 residues. Germline V gene data show CDR1 as SGHTA and CDR2 as FQGTGA. The DNA of the CDR3 is TGTGCCAGCACCACAATCACTAGCTGCGGTGAGCAGTTCTTC. This sequence encodes CASTTITSCGEQFF.

This clonotype appeared many times. V and J are TRBV5-1 and TRBJ1-6; D unclear. Germline-derived CDR1 and CDR2 are SGHRS and YFSETQ. The CDR3 is made up of 14 amino acids. V was clipped by 7 bases and J by 7 bases, with 15 bases between them. CDR3 residues: CASHLGVGNSPLHF. CDR3 nucleotide sequence: TGCGCCAGCCACCTCGGGGTTGGGAATTCACCCCTCCACTTT.

This clonotype was seen only a few times. CDR3 protein: CASSFEESGELFF. The CDR3 DNA is TGCGCCAGCAGCTTTGAAGAGTCCGGGGAGCTGTTTTTT. The V gene is TRBV5-1, the J gene TRBJ2-2; D uncertain. V shed 2 bases and J shed 6 bases, with 8 bases lying between them. The CDR3 extends over 13 amino acids. CDR1 is SGHRS and CDR2 is YFSETQ in the germline V gene.

This clonotype showed up many times. The chain links TRBV2 to TRBJ2-2, with D possibly being TRBD1 (5 bases). The CDR3 is 16 residues long. CDR1 and CDR2 (germline): SNHLY, FYNNEI. V dropped 8 bases and J dropped 4 bases, with 20 bases sitting between them. In DNA, the CDR3 is TGTGCCAGCGGTCTGGGGCAAGGCCCTTTCACCGGGGAGCTGTTTTTT. Protein product: CASGLGQGPFTGELFF.

This clonotype was detected ten times or more. The genes are TRBV7-9 and TRBJ2-1, with D tentatively TRBD2 (6 bases). Germline CDR1 and CDR2: SEHNR and FQNEAQ (reference sequence). The CDR3 loop spans 14 amino acids. V lost 3 bases and J 2 bases, leaving 8 bases between the germline ends. The CDR3 coding sequence is TGTGCCAGCAGCTTCGGGGGTCCCTACAATGAGCAGTTCTTC. Protein product: CASSFGGPYNEQFF.

This clonotype was observed a few times. The chain employs TRBV5-1 and TRBJ2-7; 7 nucleotides agree with TRBD1. V lost 3 bases and J lost 2; bases outside the gene matches: 5. CDR1 and CDR2 (germline): SGHRS, YFSETQ. The CDR3 spans 14 residues. The CDR3 DNA is TGCGCCAGCAGCTCGGGACAGAGCACCTACGAGCAGTACTTC. Its protein product is CASSSGQSTYEQYF. Full variable domain (outside the CDR3, taken from reference TRBV5-1 and TRBJ2-7): KAGVTQTPRYLIKTRGQQVTLSCSPISGHRSVSWYQQTPGQGLQFLFEYFSETQRNKGNFPGRFSGRQFSNSRSEMNVSTLELGDSALYLCASSSGQSTYEQYFGPGTRLTVT.

There are a few counts of this clonotype. The chain has TRBV6-5 and TRBJ2-1; TRBD2 matches 7 bases. Germline CDR1 and CDR2: MNHEY and SVGAGI. The CDR3 loop spans 16 amino acids. Trimming took 0 bases from V and 0 from J; bases not matched to a gene: 2. The CDR3 loop reads CASSYSPSGSYNEQFF. CDR3 nucleotides: TGTGCCAGCAGTTACTCACCTAGCGGCTCCTACAATGAGCAGTTCTTC.

J is TRBJ2-1 and V is TRBV15; 7 bases match TRBD2. The CDR3 contains 16 residues. Germline-derived CDR1 and CDR2 are LNHNV and YYDKDF (reference sequence). V lost 3 bases and J lost 3; bases outside the gene matches: 8. The CDR3: CATSSPSGMLYNEQFF. The DNA of the CDR3 is TGTGCCACCAGCAGCCCAAGCGGGATGCTCTACAATGAGCAGTTCTTC. Full variable domain (remainder filled in from reference TRBV15 and TRBJ2-1): DAMVIQNPRYQVTQFGKPVTLSCSQTLNHNVMYWYQQKSSQAPKLLFHYYDKDFNNEADTPDNFQSRRPNTSFCFLDIRSPGLGDTAMYLCATSSPSGMLYNEQFFGPGTRLTVL.

A few counts support this clonotype. The chain links TRBV15 to TRBJ1-3; D gene unclear. This CDR3 spans 15 amino acids. Germline V gene data show CDR1 as LNHNV and CDR2 as YYDKDF (reference sequence). With 6 bases removed from V and 1 base from J, the gap between germline ends came to 13 bases. The chain's CDR3 is CATRWAYESGNTIYF. The DNA for the CDR3 is TGTGCCACCAGATGGGCGTACGAATCTGGAAACACCATATATTTT.

This clonotype was counted a few times. The chain combines TRBV10-3 with TRBJ1-3; D possibly corresponds to TRBD1 (6 bases). The germline V and J ends were trimmed by 2 bases and 1 base, with 15 bases remaining between them. The CDR3 runs to 17 residues. CDR1 is ENHRY, CDR2 SYGVKD, per germline. CDR3 coding DNA: TGTGCCATCAGTGAGATGCGACAGGACCGATCTGGAAACACCATATATTTT. It yields the protein CAISEMRQDRSGNTIYF.

Remarks on this clonotype: A much larger clone lies a single base off, so this may be a read error. The chain uses TRBV29-1 and TRBJ2-7; tentatively, D is TRBD1 or TRBD2 (5 bases each). V lost 6 bases and J lost 7, with 19 bases in between. The CDR3 sequence is 13 residues long. Germline values: CDR1 SQVTM, CDR2 ANQGSEA. CDR3 nucleotide sequence: TGCAGCGTCGGGGACGGAGACCTACAAGAGCAGTACTTC. Translated: CSVGDGDLQEQYF.

Details on this clonotype: It is likely a read error, because the conserved phenylalanine at the end of the CDR3 is missing. The rearrangement links TRBV6-5 to TRBJ2-7; D perhaps matches TRBD2 (7 bases). The CDR3 is 16 residues long. V was trimmed by 1 base and J by 4 bases, leaving 17 bases between them. Germline V gene sequence: CDR1 MNHEY, CDR2 SVGAGI. CDR3 loop: CASSYLGGPFEYEQYL. The CDR3 coding sequence is TGTGCCAGCAGTTACTTGGGGGGGCCTTTTGAATACGAGCAGTACCTC.

This clonotype was observed many times. The chain employs TRBV3-1 and TRBJ1-4; D gene unclear. The germline CDR1 and CDR2 sequences are LGHDT and YNNKEL (reference sequence). The CDR3 contains 12 residues. Trimming pared 1 base from V and 8 bases from J, leaving 5 bases between. CDR3 in DNA: TGTGCCAGCAGCCAAGTGGGCGAAAAACTGTTTTTT. Its translation: CASSQVGEKLFF.

There are a few counts of this clonotype. V usage is TRBV27 and J usage is TRBJ1-2; no clear D gene. The CDR3 is 14 residues long. Per the germline V gene, CDR1 is MNHEY and CDR2 is SMNVEV (reference sequence). V was shortened by 2 bases and J by 2 bases, with 9 bases between the two germline ends. The CDR3 DNA sequence: TGTGCCAGCAGTTTAAAGGCCGGGAACTATGGCTACACCTTC. Translating gives CASSLKAGNYGYTF.

V and J are TRBV29-1 and TRBJ2-1; 14 bases map to TRBD2. Unmatched junction bases numbered 3, after V lost 2 bases and J lost 9 bases. Germline values: CDR1 SQVTM, CDR2 ANQGSEA. The length of the CDR3 is 14 residues. The CDR3 loop is CSVEQGLAGAEQFF. In nucleotides, the CDR3 is TGCAGCGTTGAACAGGGACTAGCGGGAGCTGAGCAGTTCTTC.

On this clonotype: An end of the junction does not agree with germline; a read error may underlie this. V gene TRBV27 combines with J gene TRBJ2-3, with unresolved D. Germline values: CDR1 MNHEY, CDR2 SMNVEV (reference sequence). The CDR3 is 15 residues long. The chain's CDR3 is CANSFRDTFTDTQYF. In DNA, the CDR3 is TGTGCCAACAGTTTCCGAGACACCTTCACAGATACGCAGTATTTT.

This clonotype was recorded many times. This chain connects TRBV19 to TRBJ2-1, with 8 bases fitting TRBD2. CDR1 and CDR2 from the germline V gene are LNHDA and SQIVND (reference sequence). The CDR3 loop spans 17 amino acids. J was trimmed by 0 bases and V by 7 bases; bases with no gene match: 11. In DNA form, the CDR3 reads TGTGCCAGTACCCCTGGACTAGCTGATAGCTCCTACAATGAGCAGTTCTTC. It specifies CASTPGLADSSYNEQFF.

The chain combines TRBV20-1 with TRBJ1-2; D possibly corresponds to TRBD1 (6 bases). The length of the CDR3 is 15 residues. Germline lookup yields CDR1 DFQATT and CDR2 SNEGSKA (reference sequence). V was clipped by 2 bases and J by 2 bases, with 15 bases between them. CDR3 sequence reads: CSARQGQLENYGYTF. Here the CDR3 DNA reads TGCAGTGCTAGACAAGGACAGCTTGAAAACTATGGCTACACCTTC.

This CDR3 reads CASRPQGPLNEQFF. As DNA, the CDR3 is TGTGCCAGCAGGCCGCAGGGACCGCTCAATGAGCAGTTCTTC. The chain recombines TRBV7-8 with TRBJ2-1; tentatively, D is TRBD1 or TRBD2 (5 bases each). The germline V and J ends were trimmed by 6 bases and 6 bases, with 15 bases remaining between them. CDR3 size: 14 residues. Germline V gene data show CDR1 as SGHVS and CDR2 as FQNEAQ.

The chain links TRBV7-2 to TRBJ2-3; the D gene is possibly TRBD2 (6 bases). The CDR3 has 15 amino acids. The V end lost 1 base, the J end lost 2 bases, and 10 bases lay between the germline ends. CDR1 and CDR2 from the germline V gene are SGHTA and FQGNSA. CDR3 DNA: TGTGCCAGCAGCTTAGGCGGGACTTACACAGATACGCAGTATTTT. Its translation is CASSLGGTYTDTQYF. Full variable domain (remainder filled in from reference TRBV7-2 and TRBJ2-3): GAGVSQSPSNKVTEKGKDVELRCDPISGHTALYWYRQSLGQGLEFLIYFQGNSAPDKSGLPSDRFSAERTGGSVSTLTIQRTQQEDSAVYLCASSLGGTYTDTQYFGPGTRLTVL.

The sample holds a few counts of this clonotype. The chain couples TRBV7-9 to TRBJ2-1; 11 nucleotides agree with TRBD2. Trimming cost V 4 bases and J 5 bases; bases outside gene matches: 10. The CDR3 runs 17 residues. Germline CDR1 reads SEHNR; CDR2 reads FQNEAQ (reference sequence). The CDR3 sequence is CASSSTSGTRLDNEQFF. CDR3 DNA sequence: TGTGCCAGCAGCTCGACTAGCGGGACCCGACTAGACAATGAGCAGTTCTTC.

This sequence joins TRBV27 and TRBJ2-4; no clear D gene. Germline V gene sequence: CDR1 MNHEY, CDR2 SMNVEV (reference sequence). The CDR3 sequence is 14 residues long. Trimming cost V 0 bases and J 0 bases, with 3 bases left between them. The DNA of the CDR3 is TGTGCCAGCAGTTTATCCCTAGCCAAAAACATTCAGTACTTC. This codes for CASSLSLAKNIQYF.

This clonotype was counted ten times or more. The genes are TRBV12-3 or TRBV12-4 and TRBJ1-2; 9 bases match TRBD1. Trimming took 5 bases from V and 4 from J; bases not matched to a gene: 5. The CDR3 is 14 residues long. The CDR3 nucleotides read TGTGCCAGCAGTCCAGGGACAGGGATCTATGGCTACACCTTC. Encoded protein: CASSPGTGIYGYTF.